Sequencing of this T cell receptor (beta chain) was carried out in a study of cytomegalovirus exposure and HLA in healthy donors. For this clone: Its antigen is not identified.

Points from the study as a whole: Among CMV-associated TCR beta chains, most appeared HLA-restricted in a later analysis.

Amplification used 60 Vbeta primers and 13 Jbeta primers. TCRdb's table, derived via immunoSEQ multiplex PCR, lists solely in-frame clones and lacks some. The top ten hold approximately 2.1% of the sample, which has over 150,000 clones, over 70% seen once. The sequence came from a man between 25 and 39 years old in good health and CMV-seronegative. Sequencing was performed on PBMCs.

The CDR3 region is CASSLWTSDGEQYF. The CDR3 DNA reads as TGTGCCAGCAGCTTGTGGACATCGGACGGCGAGCAGTACTTC. The genes are TRBV5-5 and TRBJ2-7, with D possibly TRBD1 on 5 matching bases. Trimming pared 1 base from V and 6 bases from J, leaving 14 bases between. The CDR3 loop spans 14 amino acids. CDR1 is SGHKS and CDR2 is YYEKEE in the germline V gene (reference sequence).